The T cell receptor beta chain described here comes from a study of T-cell reconstitution after alpha-beta-depleted transplantation in children. Trimming removed 2 bases from V and 4 bases from J, with 14 bases in between. The CDR3 length is 14 residues. Germline V gene sequence: CDR1 DFQATT, CDR2 SNEGSKA (reference sequence). Unique molecular identifiers were incorporated into the prepared TCRbeta library. TCRdb re-called the PCR reads through MiXCR, storing one row per CDR3 protein. The sample carries some 500,000 distinct CDR3 sequences, about 30% recorded once. The sequence was collected from a human donor who donated a stem cell graft to a child with aplastic anemia. The rearrangement joins TRBV20-1 to TRBJ1-2, with D possibly TRBD1 on 6 matching bases. Material: PBMCs from the stem cell graft donor, obtained from the stem cell graft. The CDR3 sequence: CSARPGAVSYGYTF. CDR3 in DNA: TGCAGTGCTAGACCGGGGGCAGTCTCCTATGGCTACACCTTC.